This TCR beta chain derives from a study of cytomegalovirus exposure and HLA in healthy donors. Study summary: Among around 200 million T cells, an earlier analysis found roughly 120 million unique TCR beta sequences.

13 Jbeta primers and 60 Vbeta primers were used for the PCR. TCRdb's copy holds only in-frame clones and misses some; the assay was immunoSEQ multiplex PCR. The data contain fewer than 200,000 clones, roughly three quarters of them singletons. V lost 0 bases, J lost 10 bases, and 13 bases lay in between. Germline values: CDR1 LNHNV, CDR2 YYDKDF (reference sequence). The CDR3 loop spans 13 amino acids. As regards this clone: The antigen remains undetermined.

Study outcomes and limitations: Later work found most CMV-associated TCR beta chains apparently HLA-restricted. Presence/absence analyses rested on an assumption that sequencing depth was roughly uniform across donors.

The source is a man in his sixties in good health and CMV-seronegative. The chain links TRBV15 to TRBJ2-7; D possibly corresponds to TRBD2 (7 bases). Sequenced input: PBMCs. In nucleotides, the CDR3 is TGTGCCACCAGCAGAGATCTAGGGGGGGTACAGTACTTC. Protein: CATSRDLGGVQYF.